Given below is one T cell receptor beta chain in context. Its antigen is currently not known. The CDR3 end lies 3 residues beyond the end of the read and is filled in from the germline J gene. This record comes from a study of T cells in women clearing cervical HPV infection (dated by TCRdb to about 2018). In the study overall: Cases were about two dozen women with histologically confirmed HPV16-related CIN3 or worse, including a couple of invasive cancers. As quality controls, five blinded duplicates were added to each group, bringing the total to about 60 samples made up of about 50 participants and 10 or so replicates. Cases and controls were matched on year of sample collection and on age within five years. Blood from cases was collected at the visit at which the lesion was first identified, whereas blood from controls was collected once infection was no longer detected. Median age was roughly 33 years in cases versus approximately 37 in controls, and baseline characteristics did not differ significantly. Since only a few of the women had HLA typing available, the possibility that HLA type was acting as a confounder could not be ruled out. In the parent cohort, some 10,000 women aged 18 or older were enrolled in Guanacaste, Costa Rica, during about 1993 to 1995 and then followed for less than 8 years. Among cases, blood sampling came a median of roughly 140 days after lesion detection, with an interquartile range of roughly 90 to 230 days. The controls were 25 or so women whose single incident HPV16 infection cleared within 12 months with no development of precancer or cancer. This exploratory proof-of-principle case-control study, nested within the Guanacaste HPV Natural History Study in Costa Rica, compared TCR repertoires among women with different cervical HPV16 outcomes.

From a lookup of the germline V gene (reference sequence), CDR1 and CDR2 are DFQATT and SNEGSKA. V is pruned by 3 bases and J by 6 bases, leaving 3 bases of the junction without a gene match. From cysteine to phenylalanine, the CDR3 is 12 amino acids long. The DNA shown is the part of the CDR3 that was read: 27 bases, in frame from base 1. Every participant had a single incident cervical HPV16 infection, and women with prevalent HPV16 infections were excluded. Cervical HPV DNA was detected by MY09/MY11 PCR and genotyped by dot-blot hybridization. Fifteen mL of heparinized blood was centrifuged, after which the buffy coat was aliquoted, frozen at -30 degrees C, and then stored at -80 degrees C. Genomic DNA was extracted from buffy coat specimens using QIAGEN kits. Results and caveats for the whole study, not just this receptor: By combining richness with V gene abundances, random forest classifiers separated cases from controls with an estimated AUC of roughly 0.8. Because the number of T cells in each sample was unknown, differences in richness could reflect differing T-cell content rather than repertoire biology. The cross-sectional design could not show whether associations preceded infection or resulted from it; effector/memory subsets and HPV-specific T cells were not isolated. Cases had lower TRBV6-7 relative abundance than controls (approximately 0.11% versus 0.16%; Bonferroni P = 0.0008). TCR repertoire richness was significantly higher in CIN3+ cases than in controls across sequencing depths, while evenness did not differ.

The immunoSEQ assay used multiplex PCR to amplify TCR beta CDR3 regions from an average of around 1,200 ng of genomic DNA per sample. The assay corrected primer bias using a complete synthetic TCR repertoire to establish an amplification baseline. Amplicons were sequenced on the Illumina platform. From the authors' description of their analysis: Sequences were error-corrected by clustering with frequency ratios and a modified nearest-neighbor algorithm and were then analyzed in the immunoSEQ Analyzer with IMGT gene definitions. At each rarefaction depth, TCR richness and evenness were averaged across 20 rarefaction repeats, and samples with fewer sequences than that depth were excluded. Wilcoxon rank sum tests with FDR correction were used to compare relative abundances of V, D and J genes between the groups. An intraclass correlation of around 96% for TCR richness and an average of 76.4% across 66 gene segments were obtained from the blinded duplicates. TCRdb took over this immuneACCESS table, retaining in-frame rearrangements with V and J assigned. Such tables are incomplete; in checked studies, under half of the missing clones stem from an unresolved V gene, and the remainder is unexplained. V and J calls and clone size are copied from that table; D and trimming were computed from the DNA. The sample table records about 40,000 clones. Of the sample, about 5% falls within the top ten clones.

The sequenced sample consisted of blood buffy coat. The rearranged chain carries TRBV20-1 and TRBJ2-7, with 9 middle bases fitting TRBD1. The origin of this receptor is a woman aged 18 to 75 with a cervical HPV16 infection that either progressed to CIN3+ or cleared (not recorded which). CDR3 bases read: TGCAGTGCTAGGGGACAGGGTGGCGAG. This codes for CSARGQGGE. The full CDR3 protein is CSARGQGGEQYF.